These 19 T cell receptor beta chains were sequenced from one sample in a study of a mutant IDH1 vaccine in newly diagnosed glioma. As to time point: baseline, week 1 (first vaccination visit). Treatment described: pre-vaccination baseline after standard-of-care therapy. Profiled with immunoSEQ multiplex PCR; TCRdb holds only in-frame clones, not every one. The sample shows roughly 51,000 clones, roughly 85% of them seen only once. The starting material was PBMCs, obtained from a glioma patient treated with radiotherapy, temozolomide or both. The receptor set was obtained from a man in his forties with glioma.

This chain joins TRBV2 and TRBJ2-3; D might be TRBD2 (6 bases). V was cut by 6 bases and J by 0 bases, with 13 bases left in between. Germline-derived CDR1 and CDR2 are SNHLY and FYNNEI. This CDR3 region has 15 residues. In DNA form, the CDR3 reads TGTGCCAGCAGAAGGACTATTTCTAGCACAGATACGCAGTATTTT. Its translation: CASRRTISSTDTQYF.

The chain is built from TRBV18 and TRBJ1-2; D might be TRBD1 (6 bases). The CDR3 is 14 residues long. The V and J ends lost 2 bases and 3 bases respectively, with 10 bases between them. Germline V CDR1 and CDR2: KGHSH, LQKENI. CDR3 sequence: CASSPLDSYYGYTF. CDR3 nucleotide sequence: TGTGCCAGCTCACCATTGGACAGTTACTATGGCTACACCTTC.

CDR3 amino acids: CASSIRQGRIQYF. The CDR3 nucleotides are TGTGCCAGCAGCATTCGACAGGGCCGCATTCAGTACTTC. The chain couples TRBV7-2 to TRBJ2-4; 7 bases line up with TRBD1. With V trimmed by 5 bases and J by 9 bases, 7 bases remained unmatched. This CDR3 spans 13 amino acids. The germline V gene has CDR1 SGHTA and CDR2 FQGNSA.

The CDR3 reads CASSITAFQETQYF. CDR3 bases: TGTGCCAGTAGTATAACCGCATTCCAAGAGACCCAGTACTTC. The chain couples TRBV19 to TRBJ2-5; D gene ambiguous. The CDR3 length is 14 residues. The V and J ends lost 2 bases and 1 base respectively, with 8 bases between them. Per the germline V gene, CDR1 is LNHDA and CDR2 is SQIVND (reference sequence).

The chain joins TRBV14 to TRBJ1-5; D uncertain. Trimming took off 0 bases at V and 2 bases at J, with 8 bases between the two ends. The CDR3 contains 15 residues. The germline V gene has CDR1 SGHDN and CDR2 FVKESK. The CDR3 nucleotides are TGTGCCAGCAGCCAAGAAAAAGCAGGCAATCAGCCCCAGCATTTT. It translates to CASSQEKAGNQPQHF.

The CDR3 sequence: CATSRLTGGYIQYF. The CDR3 DNA is TGTGCCACCAGCAGACTGACAGGGGGATACATTCAGTACTTC. V is TRBV15 and J is TRBJ2-4; 9 bases match TRBD1. Germline assignment: CDR1 LNHNV and CDR2 YYDKDF (reference sequence). The CDR3 has 14 amino acids. V was pared by 2 bases and J by 8 bases, with 4 bases of the junction left unmatched.

This chain connects TRBV6-6 to TRBJ2-4; TRBD2 is a possible D gene (6 bases). The CDR3 is 15 residues long. From germline, CDR1 is MNHNY and CDR2 SVGAGI (reference sequence). V was clipped by 8 bases and J by 0 bases, with 14 bases between them. The CDR3 nucleotides are TGTGCCAGCGCAATCCAGGGACTAGCCAAAAACATTCAGTACTTC. This sequence encodes CASAIQGLAKNIQYF.

This clone was observed a handful of times. The chain joins TRBV4-2 to TRBJ1-2; a weak D match, TRBD1 (5 bases). Germline CDR1 and CDR2: LGHNA and YNFKEQ. The germline V and J ends were trimmed by 1 base and 5 bases, with 14 bases remaining between them. The CDR3 length is 15 residues. CDR3 region: CASSQVEQGSYGYTF. In DNA form, the CDR3 reads TGTGCCAGCAGCCAAGTAGAGCAGGGATCGTATGGCTACACCTTC.

This clone was recorded only once. The chain has TRBV19 and TRBJ2-5; no firm D call. The germline CDR1 and CDR2 sequences are LNHDA and SQIVND (reference sequence). The CDR3 is 13 residues long. The V and J ends lost 7 bases and 2 bases respectively, with 11 bases between them. The CDR3: CASTPLSQETQYF. The DNA for the CDR3 is TGTGCCAGTACCCCTTTAAGTCAAGAGACCCAGTACTTC. Drawing the rest from reference TRBV19 and TRBJ2-5, the complete variable domain is DGGITQSPKYLFRKEGQNVTLSCEQNLNHDAMYWYRQDPGQGLRLIYYSQIVNDFQKGDIAEGYSVSREKKESFPLTVTSAQKNPTAFYLCASTPLSQETQYFGPGTRLLVL.

This rearrangement joins TRBV2 to TRBJ2-7, with 11 nucleotides matching TRBD2. This CDR3 has 13 residues. V dropped 10 bases and J dropped 3; count of bases not matched to a gene: 5. CDR1 and CDR2 from the germline V gene are SNHLY and FYNNEI. The CDR3 DNA follows: TGTGCCACCATTAGCGGGAGGGACTACGAGCAGTACTTC. Its protein is CATISGRDYEQYF.

The V call is TRBV2, the J call TRBJ2-1; perhaps TRBD2 as D (6 bases). V lost 8 bases and J 3 bases, leaving 23 bases between the germline ends. Per the germline V gene, CDR1 is SNHLY and CDR2 is FYNNEI. CDR3 length equals 17 residues. CDR3 loop: CASAGGSGPEDYNEQFF. CDR3 nucleotide sequence: TGTGCCAGCGCTGGGGGGTCGGGACCCGAGGACTACAATGAGCAGTTCTTC.

The chain joins TRBV4-1 to TRBJ2-1; D gene ambiguous. Germline loops: CDR1 MGHRA, CDR2 YSYEKL. There are 19 residues in the CDR3. V lost 1 base to trimming and J lost 8 bases, with 27 bases between them. In DNA form, the CDR3 reads TGCGCCAGCAGCCAAGTTTTCGGAGAAGGGTTGACTCCGCGCGATGAGCAGTTCTTC. It is translated as CASSQVFGEGLTPRDEQFF.

This clone was seen once. The rearrangement links TRBV5-6 to TRBJ2-5, with D perhaps being TRBD1 or TRBD2 (5 bases each). Germline V gene sequence: CDR1 SGHDT, CDR2 YYEEEE. The CDR3 totals 14 residues. V shed 3 bases and J shed 1 base, with 10 bases lying between them. Here the CDR3 DNA reads TGTGCCAGCAGCTACGGGGCCCTCCAAGAGACCCAGTACTTC. It encodes CASSYGALQETQYF.

This clone showed up just once. The rearrangement uses TRBV9 and TRBJ2-7; no definite D call. The CDR3 is made up of 12 amino acids. V lost 0 bases and J lost 1, with 2 bases in between. Germline lookup yields CDR1 SGDLS and CDR2 YYNGEE. CDR3 sequence: CASSVDSYEQYF. Here the CDR3 DNA reads TGTGCCAGCAGCGTAGATTCCTACGAGCAGTACTTC.

The rearrangement links TRBV4-1 to TRBJ2-7, with D perhaps matching TRBD2 (6 bases). V dropped 1 base and J dropped 4 bases, with 8 bases sitting between them. Germline V lookup: CDR1 MGHRA, CDR2 YSYEKL. This CDR3 region has 13 residues. The CDR3 DNA sequence: TGCGCCAGCAGCCAAGCGGGAGAGTACGAGCAGTACTTC. This sequence encodes CASSQAGEYEQYF.

The chain joins TRBV18 to TRBJ1-1, with TRBD1 identical over 7 bases. In germline, CDR1 is KGHSH, CDR2 LQKENI. Unmatched junction bases numbered 5, after V lost 3 bases and J lost 1 base. The CDR3 is 15 amino acids. CDR3 sequence: CASSPRGQPNTEAFF. The DNA for the CDR3 is TGTGCCAGCTCACCGAGGGGACAGCCGAACACTGAAGCTTTCTTT.

The V call is TRBV4-1, the J call TRBJ2-5, with D tentatively TRBD2 (7 bases). The V and J ends lost 3 bases and 5 bases respectively, with 16 bases between them. Germline lookup yields CDR1 MGHRA and CDR2 YSYEKL. The CDR3 runs to 15 residues. CDR3 loop: CASSQTEGGRETQYF. CDR3 in DNA: TGCGCCAGCAGCCAGACAGAGGGGGGGAGGGAGACCCAGTACTTC.

This sequence joins TRBV27 and TRBJ2-3; weak D call: TRBD1 (5 bases). This CDR3 has 14 amino acids. Trimming removed 3 bases at V and 2 bases at J, with 9 bases between. CDR1 and CDR2 (germline): MNHEY, SMNVEV (reference sequence). The CDR3 here is CASSLQGYTDTQYF. The DNA of the CDR3 is TGTGCCAGCAGTTTGCAGGGTTACACAGATACGCAGTATTTT.

J is TRBJ1-1 and V is TRBV30; unclear D gene. The CDR3 consists of 16 residues. Per germline, CDR1 GTSNPN and CDR2 SVGIG (reference sequence). V gave up 0 bases and J gave up 4 bases, with 18 bases separating them. The CDR3 DNA sequence: TGTGCCTGGAGTGTAACCCCCCCACTGGACCTCACTGAAGCTTTCTTT. It encodes CAWSVTPPLDLTEAFF.